This TCR beta chain was recovered during a study of T cell responses to AZD1222 COVID-19 vaccine. Findings and limits, study-wide: In a largely white British group with more females than males, clonal diversity was possibly underestimated. With dominance at 160-218 and 743-854, vaccine-associated CD4 TCRs spanned spike.

Germline loops: CDR1 LGHNA, CDR2 YSLEER. The CDR3 sequence is 15 residues long. V gave up 1 base and J gave up 4 bases, with 13 bases separating them. As concerns this clone: As yet, its antigen is unknown.

Only in-frame clones appear in the TCRdb table, and some are missing; sequencing was by immunoSEQ multiplex PCR. There are around 200,000 clones in the sample; approximately 92% occur only once, and under 1.1% lies in the top ten. The rearrangement joins TRBV4-3 to TRBJ2-5, with D possibly matching TRBD1 (6 bases). The clonotype originates from an adult who received the MenACWY meningococcal vaccine as a control. The material was peripheral blood, obtained 28 days after the second dose of the MenACWY control vaccine. The CDR3 DNA follows: TGCGCCAGCAGCCAAGTTGTGGGCAGGGGAGAGACCCAGTACTTC. Protein product: CASSQVVGRGETQYF.